This T cell receptor beta chain derives from a study of OX40 agonist ivuxolimab in advanced cancers. Study background: Subjects had a mean age of about 61 years, with a range of about 23 to 79; around 83% were male. Treatment received earlier with anti-PD-1, anti-PD-L1 or anti-CTLA-4 agents was allowed, and roughly 40% had some.

Autoimmune disease history or systemic immunosuppression led to patient exclusion. This clone was seen a handful of times. The J segment lost 5 bases and the V segment lost 3 bases, leaving 1 base of the junction unmatched. The V gene's germline CDR1 is SGHVS and CDR2 FNYEAQ. The CDR3 is 13 residues long. Some clones are missing from TCRdb's copy, which holds only in-frame ones; the method was immunoSEQ multiplex PCR. The top ten hold 20% to 25% of the sample, which has under 20,000 clones, over 55% seen once. This TCR was sampled from an adult with an advanced solid tumor such as melanoma, head and neck, liver or kidney cancer. The specimen comprised CD4+ or CD8+ T cells sorted from blood, sampled in a trial of the OX40 agonist ivuxolimab. The rearrangement links TRBV7-6 to TRBJ1-2, with 9 bases identical to TRBD1. The CDR3 spells CASSLGQGYGYTF. The CDR3, as DNA: TGTGCCAGCAGCTTGGGACAGGGATATGGCTACACCTTC.